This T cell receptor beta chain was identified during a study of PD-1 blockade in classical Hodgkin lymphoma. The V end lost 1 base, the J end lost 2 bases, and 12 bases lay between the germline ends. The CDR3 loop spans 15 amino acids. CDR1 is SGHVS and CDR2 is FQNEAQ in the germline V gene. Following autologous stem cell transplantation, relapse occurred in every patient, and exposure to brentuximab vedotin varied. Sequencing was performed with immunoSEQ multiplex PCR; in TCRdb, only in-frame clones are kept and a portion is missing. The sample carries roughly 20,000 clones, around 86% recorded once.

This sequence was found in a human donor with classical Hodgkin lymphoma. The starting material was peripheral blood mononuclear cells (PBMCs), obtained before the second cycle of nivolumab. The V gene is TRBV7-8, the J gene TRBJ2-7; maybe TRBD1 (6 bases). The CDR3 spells CASSLVLQGPYEQYF. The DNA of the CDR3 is TGTGCCAGCAGCTTAGTCTTACAGGGACCCTACGAGCAGTACTTC.